This TCR beta chain was found in a study of cytomegalovirus exposure and HLA in healthy donors. As for the study in general: Unique TCR beta sequences numbering some 110 million came from about 179 million T cells in an earlier analysis. Notes on the study in general: HLA allele associations emerged for about 18,000 TCR beta sequences in a later analysis, at 0.05 false discovery rate.

About this clone itself: The antigen remains unidentified. Distinct nucleotide sequences in the sample also encode this CDR3.

The study ran its PCR with 60 Vbeta and 13 Jbeta primers. Sequencing was performed with immunoSEQ multiplex PCR; in TCRdb, only in-frame clones are kept and a portion is missing. The data hold under 110,000 clones, with around four fifths observed a single time. Healthy people donating bone marrow made up the donors. When sampled, the donors appeared nominally healthy, though they likely had unrecorded immune exposures. The CDR3 is 13 amino acids. The V and J ends lost 6 bases and 4 bases, in that order; junction bases with no gene match: 2. Germline loops: CDR1 MNHNS, CDR2 SASEGT. The material sequenced was PBMCs. The receptor comes from a man aged 40-50 years in good health and CMV-seronegative. The chain uses TRBV6-1 and TRBJ1-4; 7 bases fit TRBD1. The CDR3 reads CASRGQDNEKLFF. The DNA of the CDR3 is TGTGCCAGCAGAGGACAGGATAATGAAAAACTGTTTTTT.